This T cell receptor beta chain was captured in a study of blood T cell repertoires in COVID-19. Overall study context: PBMCs, B-cell-depleted T cells, or T cells provided the cDNA or gDNA that made up the material.

Individuals drawn from about two dozen US areas were about 18 to 100 years old. Grouping used clinical history reported by participants in a survey and questionnaire. Trimming cost V 4 bases and J 0 bases, with 4 bases left between them. Germline CDR1 and CDR2: SGHVS and FNYEAQ. There are 13 residues in the CDR3. Original methodology: Scientists estimated how many nucleated cells there were by amplifying reference gene primers. This table comes from immunoSEQ multiplex PCR, and its TCRdb copy is limited to in-frame clones, with some not included. V, J and clone size are those of that table, while D and trimming were read from the DNA. The sample shows around 380,000 clones, 70% to 90% of them seen only once.

The chain couples TRBV7-6 to TRBJ1-3; D gene unclear. Sequencing was done on a sample of PBMCs or T cells enriched from blood (not recorded which). This TCR was recovered from a man between 25 and 39 years old who had recovered from COVID-19. CDR3 DNA sequence: TGTGCCAGCAGCTCCTCCTCTGGAAACACCATATATTTT. Amino acids: CASSSSSGNTIYF.